This TCR beta chain was identified during a study of blood T cell repertoires in COVID-19. About this clone itself: This CDR3 is also generated by other DNA sequences in the sample.

Researchers sorted participants into cohorts using their self-reported clinical history. Produced via immunoSEQ multiplex PCR; TCRdb's table is partial and in-frame only. This table has approximately 260,000 clones, about 85% appearing once. This CDR3 region has 15 residues. J lost 3 bases, V lost 3 bases, and 3 bases had no gene match. Germline V CDR1 and CDR2: SGHRS, YFSETQ. Sequenced material: PBMCs or T cells enriched from blood (not recorded which). This receptor was obtained from a woman in her 30s with acute COVID-19. The gene calls are TRBV5-1 and TRBJ1-4, with 9 positions matching TRBD1. The CDR3, as DNA: TGCGCCAGCAGCTCACAGGGGGCGGCTAATGAAAAACTGTTTTTT. This sequence encodes CASSSQGAANEKLFF.